Listed here are 22 T cell receptor beta chains from one sample, sequenced in a study of T cells after yellow fever vaccination. TCRdb redid the calling of the 5' RACE reads with MiXCR, one entry per CDR3 protein. Here the sample spans about 120,000 distinct CDR3 sequences, about 6.8% being singletons. This material consisted of CD4+ T cells sorted from PBMCs, taken 35 to 50 days after the first yellow fever vaccination. These receptors came from a young man who received the YFV17D yellow fever vaccine.

This clonotype was observed many times. This chain joins TRBV5-1 and TRBJ2-5, with D hard to call. The V and J ends lost 4 bases and 5 bases respectively, with 15 bases between them. The CDR3 length is 14 residues. Germline-derived CDR1 and CDR2 are SGHRS and YFSETQ. The CDR3 DNA reads as TGCGCCAGCAGCCCCGGACCTACATGGGAGACCCAGTACTTC. Translation: CASSPGPTWETQYF.

This clonotype was seen repeatedly, ten times or more. The chain employs TRBV7-2 and TRBJ1-1, with D unresolved. Trimming cost V 3 bases and J 6 bases, with 5 bases left between them. Looked up from germline, CDR1 is SGHTA and CDR2 is FQGNSA. The CDR3 is 11 residues long. As DNA, the CDR3 is TGTGCCAGCAGCTTGTACTCTGAAGCTTTCTTT. It encodes CASSLYSEAFF.

This clonotype occurred many times. The chain links TRBV4-3 to TRBJ2-4; 9 bases fit TRBD1. The CDR3 is 14 residues long. V lost 3 bases to trimming and J lost 8 bases; unmatched junction nucleotides: 5. Germline V CDR1 and CDR2: LGHNA, YSLEER. CDR3 amino acids: CASSQNRGPDIQYF. The CDR3 nucleotides read TGCGCCAGCAGCCAGAACAGGGGGCCGGACATTCAGTACTTC.

This clonotype was counted at least ten times. This chain uses TRBV7-2 with TRBJ1-2, with D possibly being TRBD1 (5 bases). The CDR3 consists of 14 residues. Trimming stripped 5 bases from V and 4 bases from J, with 14 bases between. CDR1 SGHTA and CDR2 FQGNSA come from the germline V gene. The CDR3 loop is CASSPQQDSYGYTF. The CDR3 region has the DNA TGTGCCAGCAGCCCACAACAGGACTCCTATGGCTACACCTTC. Full variable domain (outside the CDR3, taken from reference TRBV7-2 and TRBJ1-2): GAGVSQSPSNKVTEKGKDVELRCDPISGHTALYWYRQSLGQGLEFLIYFQGNSAPDKSGLPSDRFSAERTGGSVSTLTIQRTQQEDSAVYLCASSPQQDSYGYTFGSGTRLTVV.

This clonotype appeared many times. This chain uses TRBV6-5 with TRBJ1-2, with 7 bases matching TRBD1. CDR3 size: 14 residues. The J segment lost 3 bases and the V segment lost 4 bases, leaving 5 bases of the junction unmatched. Germline-derived CDR1 and CDR2 are MNHEY and SVGAGI. The CDR3 region is CASSSRQGDYGYTF. As DNA, the CDR3 is TGTGCCAGCAGTTCAAGACAGGGTGACTATGGCTACACCTTC.

This clonotype has at least ten counts. The rearrangement links TRBV5-1 to TRBJ2-3; the D is unclear. Looked up from germline, CDR1 is SGHRS and CDR2 is YFSETQ. The CDR3 is 14 residues long. Trimming left V 0 bases short and J 6 bases short, with 11 bases between. The CDR3 region has the DNA TGCGCCAGCAGCTTGGCACAGAAACATGATACGCAGTATTTT. This gives the protein CASSLAQKHDTQYF. Full variable domain (outside the CDR3, taken from reference TRBV5-1 and TRBJ2-3): KAGVTQTPRYLIKTRGQQVTLSCSPISGHRSVSWYQQTPGQGLQFLFEYFSETQRNKGNFPGRFSGRQFSNSRSEMNVSTLELGDSALYLCASSLAQKHDTQYFGPGTRLTVL.

In its sample, this clonotype was seen many times. This chain joins TRBV7-8 and TRBJ2-7; D uncertain. This CDR3 contains 13 residues. The germline V gene encodes CDR1 SGHVS and CDR2 FQNEAQ. V shed 4 bases and J shed 2 bases, with 9 bases lying between them. The CDR3 sequence: CASSSLRPYEQYF. CDR3 DNA sequence: TGTGCCAGCAGCTCACTCCGACCCTACGAGCAGTACTTC.

Many counts were recorded for this clonotype. The chain has TRBV7-6 and TRBJ2-1; 9 bases are shared with TRBD2. The V and J ends lost 1 base and 5 bases, in that order; junction bases with no gene match: 3. Germline V gene sequence: CDR1 SGHVS, CDR2 FNYEAQ. The CDR3 runs 15 residues. The CDR3 region is CASSLGLADNNEQFF. The DNA for the CDR3 is TGTGCCAGCAGCTTAGGACTAGCGGACAACAATGAGCAGTTCTTC.

This clonotype was picked up a small number of times. V is TRBV7-9 and J is TRBJ2-7; either TRBD1 or TRBD2 may fit D (6 bases each). Germline V CDR1 and CDR2: SEHNR, FQNEAQ (reference sequence). CDR3 length: 15 amino acids. V lost 3 bases and J 1 base, leaving 13 bases between the germline ends. The CDR3 spells CASSLGGHGSYEQYF. CDR3 in DNA: TGTGCCAGCAGCTTGGGGGGACACGGGTCCTACGAGCAGTACTTC.

This clonotype was detected many times. V is TRBV18 and J is TRBJ2-7; D remains ambiguous. The germline gives CDR1 KGHSH, CDR2 LQKENI. This CDR3 is built from 11 residues. V was cut by 4 bases and J by 4 bases, with 5 bases left in between. The CDR3 protein is CASSLKYEQYF. The CDR3 DNA follows: TGTGCCAGCTCACTAAAATACGAGCAGTACTTC.

This clonotype was counted ten times or more. The J gene is TRBJ2-3, the V gene TRBV5-1; D might be TRBD1 (5 bases). This CDR3 contains 15 residues. Germline CDR1 and CDR2: SGHRS and YFSETQ. V lost 4 bases and J lost 6, with 18 bases in between. The CDR3 DNA follows: TGCGCCAGCAGCATATCCGGACAAGGAAGGGATACGCAGTATTTT. The encoded protein is CASSISGQGRDTQYF.

This clonotype was seen repeatedly, ten times or more. The CDR3 DNA reads TGCAGTGCGAGGACAGAGAGGAACTATGGCTACACCTTC. Translated, it gives CSARTERNYGYTF. The V and J genes are TRBV20-1 and TRBJ1-2, with D possibly TRBD1 on 6 matching bases. V lost 6 bases to trimming and J lost 2 bases, with 13 bases between them. Germline CDR1 and CDR2: DFQATT and SNEGSKA (reference sequence). The CDR3 runs 13 residues.

Ten or more counts support this clonotype. The V and J genes are TRBV6-1 and TRBJ2-5; the match to TRBD2 covers 12 bases. The junction had 0 bases not matched to a gene; V was cut back by 5 bases and J by 2 bases. CDR3 size: 14 residues. The germline gives CDR1 MNHNS, CDR2 SASEGT. The CDR3 loop is CASSLAGGQETQYF. In DNA, the CDR3 is TGTGCCAGCAGTCTAGCGGGGGGGCAAGAGACCCAGTACTTC.

At least ten counts were recorded for this clonotype. The chain recombines TRBV5-1 with TRBJ1-2; 9 bases fit TRBD1. Germline assignment: CDR1 SGHRS and CDR2 YFSETQ. This CDR3 is built from 16 residues. Germline trimming cut 0 bases from V and 7 bases from J; bases unmatched to any gene: 10. CDR3 residues: CASSLAWTGEKGGYTF. CDR3 coding DNA: TGCGCCAGCAGCTTGGCCTGGACAGGGGAGAAGGGTGGCTACACCTTC.

This clonotype was counted ten times or more. The rearrangement links TRBV7-9 to TRBJ1-1, with D maybe TRBD1 (5 bases). CDR3 length: 14 residues. Per the germline V gene, CDR1 is SEHNR and CDR2 is FQNEAQ (reference sequence). Trimming cost V 2 bases and J 1 base, with 8 bases left between them. This CDR3 reads CASSLQGSNTEAFF. CDR3 DNA: TGTGCCAGCAGCTTACAGGGATCGAACACTGAAGCTTTCTTT.

The table lists this clonotype with many counts. V usage is TRBV3-1 and J usage is TRBJ2-7, with 7 bases fitting TRBD1. This CDR3 is built from 14 residues. Germline CDR1 is LGHDT and CDR2 is YNNKEL (reference sequence). After removal of 1 base from V and 4 bases from J, the junction contained 4 bases not matched to a gene. CDR3 bases: TGTGCCAGCAGCCAAGGGTACAGGGGTTACGAGCAGTACGTC. Residues: CASSQGYRGYEQYV.

In this sample, this clonotype turned up a few times. As DNA, the CDR3 is TGCGCCAGCAGCCAAGGGTGGGGAGAAAGCTCCTATAATTCACCCCTCCACTTT. This translates into CASSQGWGESSYNSPLHF. This rearrangement joins TRBV4-1 to TRBJ1-6; unclear D gene. V gave up 1 base and J gave up 0 bases, with 13 bases separating them. The V gene's germline CDR1 is MGHRA and CDR2 YSYEKL. This CDR3 contains 18 residues.

This clonotype has ten or more counts. The chain is built from TRBV3-1 and TRBJ2-6; unclear D gene. V was trimmed by 4 bases and J by 2 bases, leaving 18 bases between them. Germline lookup yields CDR1 LGHDT and CDR2 YNNKEL (reference sequence). The CDR3 contains 18 residues. CDR3 nucleotide sequence: TGTGCCAGCAGCCCCCACGACGGACGTTCCACTGGGGCCAACGTCCTGACTTTC. It encodes CASSPHDGRSTGANVLTF.

This clonotype was recorded at least ten times. The chain couples TRBV5-1 to TRBJ2-5; D is perhaps TRBD1 (6 bases). The CDR3 runs to 16 residues. V gave up 4 bases and J gave up 1 base, with 17 bases separating them. The germline V gene has CDR1 SGHRS and CDR2 YFSETQ. The CDR3 nucleotides are TGCGCCAGCAGCCCCGGCTTACAGGGACGCCAAGAGACCCAGTACTTC. Translated, it gives CASSPGLQGRQETQYF.

At least ten counts were recorded for this clonotype. This chain links TRBV15 with TRBJ1-2, with D maybe TRBD1 (5 bases). Between the trimmed V and J ends, which lost 0 bases and 6 bases, there was a span of 11 bases. The CDR3 length is 14 residues. The V gene's germline CDR1 is LNHNV and CDR2 YYDKDF (reference sequence). CDR3 in DNA: TGTGCCACCAGCAGAGACGCAGGGATCGATGGCTACACCTTC. Protein product: CATSRDAGIDGYTF.

This clonotype was detected ten times or more. The chain uses TRBV30 and TRBJ2-2, with D possibly matching TRBD2 (7 bases). Trimming removed 0 bases from V and 6 bases from J, with 14 bases in between. This CDR3 spans 15 amino acids. Germline V gene lookup returns CDR1 GTSNPN and CDR2 SVGIG (reference sequence). The CDR3 DNA follows: TGTGCCTGGAGTGTAGGGGGGGCCAAGCCCGGGGAGCTGTTTTTT. Translated: CAWSVGGAKPGELFF.

The chain is built from TRBV7-2 and TRBJ1-5, with D possibly TRBD1 on 5 matching bases. CDR1 SGHTA and CDR2 FQGNSA come from the germline V gene. V lost 5 bases to trimming and J lost 3 bases, with 11 bases between them. The CDR3 consists of 14 residues. CDR3 in amino acids: CASSGGHNNQPQHF. The CDR3, as DNA: TGTGCCAGCAGCGGAGGACACAACAATCAGCCCCAGCATTTT.